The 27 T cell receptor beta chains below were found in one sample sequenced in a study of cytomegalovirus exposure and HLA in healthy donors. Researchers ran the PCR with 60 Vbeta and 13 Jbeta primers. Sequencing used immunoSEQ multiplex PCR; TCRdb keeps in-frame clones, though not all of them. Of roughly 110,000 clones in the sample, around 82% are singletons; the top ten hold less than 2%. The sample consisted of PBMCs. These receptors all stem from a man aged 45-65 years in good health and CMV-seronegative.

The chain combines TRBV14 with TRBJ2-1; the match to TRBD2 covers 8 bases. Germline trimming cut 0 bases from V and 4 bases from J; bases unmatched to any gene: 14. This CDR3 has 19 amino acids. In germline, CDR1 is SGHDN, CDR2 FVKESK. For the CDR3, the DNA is TGTGCCAGCAGCCAAGATGCCGGGGCGGTTGGCGGGGGGTACAATGAGCAGTTCTTC. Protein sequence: CASSQDAGAVGGGYNEQFF.

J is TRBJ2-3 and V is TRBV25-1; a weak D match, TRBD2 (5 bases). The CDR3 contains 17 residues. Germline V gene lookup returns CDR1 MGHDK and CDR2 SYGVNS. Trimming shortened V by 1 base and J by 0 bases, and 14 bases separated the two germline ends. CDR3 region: CASSEFGIGSSTDTQYF. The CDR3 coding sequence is TGTGCCAGCAGTGAATTCGGGATAGGCTCTAGCACAGATACGCAGTATTTT.

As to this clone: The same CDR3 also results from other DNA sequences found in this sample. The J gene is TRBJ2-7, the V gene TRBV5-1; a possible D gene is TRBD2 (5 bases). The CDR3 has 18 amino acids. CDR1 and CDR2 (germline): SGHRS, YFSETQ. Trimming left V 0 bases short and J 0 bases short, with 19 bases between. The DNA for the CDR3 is TGCGCCAGCAGCTTGGCCCGAGGAGGTCAAGTAACCTCCTACGAGCAGTACGTC. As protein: CASSLARGGQVTSYEQYV.

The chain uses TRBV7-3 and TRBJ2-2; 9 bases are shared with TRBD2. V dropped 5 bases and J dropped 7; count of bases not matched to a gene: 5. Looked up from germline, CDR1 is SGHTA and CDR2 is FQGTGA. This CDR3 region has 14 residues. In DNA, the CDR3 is TGTGCCAGCAGCAGGACTAGCGCCGACGGGGAGCTGTTTTTT. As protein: CASSRTSADGELFF.

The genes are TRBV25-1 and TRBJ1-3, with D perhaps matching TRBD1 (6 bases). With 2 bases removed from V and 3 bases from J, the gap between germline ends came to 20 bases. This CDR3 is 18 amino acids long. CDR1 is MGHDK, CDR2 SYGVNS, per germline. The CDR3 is CASSETLLQTGRGNTIYF. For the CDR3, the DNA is TGTGCCAGCAGTGAAACCCTACTCCAAACAGGGCGTGGAAACACCATATATTTT.

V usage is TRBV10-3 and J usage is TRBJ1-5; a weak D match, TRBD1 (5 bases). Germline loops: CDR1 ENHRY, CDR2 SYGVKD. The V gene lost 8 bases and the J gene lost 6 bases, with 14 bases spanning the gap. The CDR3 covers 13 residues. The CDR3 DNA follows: TGTGCCATCGGAGGGGTCGCGGGTCAGCCCCAGCATTTT. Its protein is CAIGGVAGQPQHF.

Here the CDR3 reads CASSPRQGESEAFF. The CDR3 DNA is TGTGCCAGCAGCCCGCGACAGGGGGAGAGTGAAGCTTTCTTT. The V and J genes are TRBV9 and TRBJ1-1; TRBD1 aligns across 9 bases. CDR1 and CDR2 (germline): SGDLS, YYNGEE. After removal of 4 bases from V and 7 bases from J, the junction contained 8 bases not matched to a gene. The CDR3 sequence is 14 residues long.

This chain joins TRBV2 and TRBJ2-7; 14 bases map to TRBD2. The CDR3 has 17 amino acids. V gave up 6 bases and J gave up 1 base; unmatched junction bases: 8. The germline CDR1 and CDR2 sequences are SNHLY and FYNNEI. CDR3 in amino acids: CASSERTSGGPSYEQYV. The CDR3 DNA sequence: TGTGCCAGCAGCGAGAGGACTAGCGGGGGGCCTTCCTACGAGCAGTACGTC.

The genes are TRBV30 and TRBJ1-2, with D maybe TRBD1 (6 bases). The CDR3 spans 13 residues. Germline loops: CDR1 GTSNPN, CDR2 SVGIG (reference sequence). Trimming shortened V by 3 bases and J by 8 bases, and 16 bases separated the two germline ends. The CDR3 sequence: CAWSTGRVNGYTF. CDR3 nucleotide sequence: TGTGCCTGGAGCACAGGGCGAGTAAACGGCTACACCTTC.

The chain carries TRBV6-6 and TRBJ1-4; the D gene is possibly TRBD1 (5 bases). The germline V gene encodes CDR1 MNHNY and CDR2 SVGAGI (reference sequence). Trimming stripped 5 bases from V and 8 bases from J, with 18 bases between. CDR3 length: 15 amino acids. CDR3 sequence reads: CASSQRDRGGEKLFF. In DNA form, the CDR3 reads TGTGCCAGCAGTCAAAGGGACCGAGGAGGGGAAAAACTGTTTTTT.

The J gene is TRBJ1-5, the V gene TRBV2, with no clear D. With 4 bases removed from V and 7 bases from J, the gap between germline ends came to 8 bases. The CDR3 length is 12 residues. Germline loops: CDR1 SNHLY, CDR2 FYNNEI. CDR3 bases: TGTGCCAGCAGTGCGGGAGGCCAGCCCCAGCATTTT. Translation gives CASSAGGQPQHF.

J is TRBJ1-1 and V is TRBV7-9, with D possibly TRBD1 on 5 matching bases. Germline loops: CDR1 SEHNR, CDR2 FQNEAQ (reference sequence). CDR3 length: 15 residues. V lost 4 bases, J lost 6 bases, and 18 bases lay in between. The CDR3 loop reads CASSSYVDSRPEAFF. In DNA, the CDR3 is TGTGCCAGCAGCTCGTACGTCGACAGCCGCCCTGAAGCTTTCTTT.

CDR3 sequence (DNA): TGTGCCAGCTCCTCTCTGCGGGGAAATTACAATGAGCAGTTCTTC. Protein sequence: CASSSLRGNYNEQFF. The chain links TRBV27 to TRBJ2-1, with a tentative D call TRBD2 (6 bases). V was shortened by 8 bases and J by 4 bases, with 18 bases between the two germline ends. Germline V gene lookup returns CDR1 MNHEY and CDR2 SMNVEV (reference sequence). This CDR3 has 15 amino acids.

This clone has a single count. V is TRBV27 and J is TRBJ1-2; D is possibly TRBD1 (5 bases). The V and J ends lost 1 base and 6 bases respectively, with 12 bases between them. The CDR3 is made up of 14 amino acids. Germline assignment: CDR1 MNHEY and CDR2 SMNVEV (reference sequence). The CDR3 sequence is CASSLWGGPNGYTF. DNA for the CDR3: TGTGCCAGCAGTTTATGGGGCGGCCCGAATGGCTACACCTTC.

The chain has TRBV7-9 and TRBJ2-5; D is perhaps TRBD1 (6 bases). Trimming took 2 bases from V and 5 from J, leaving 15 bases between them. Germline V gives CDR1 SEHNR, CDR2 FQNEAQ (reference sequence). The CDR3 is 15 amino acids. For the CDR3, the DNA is TGTGCCAGCAGCTTAATTGGGGGCGGTGGGGAGACCCAGTACTTC. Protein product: CASSLIGGGGETQYF.

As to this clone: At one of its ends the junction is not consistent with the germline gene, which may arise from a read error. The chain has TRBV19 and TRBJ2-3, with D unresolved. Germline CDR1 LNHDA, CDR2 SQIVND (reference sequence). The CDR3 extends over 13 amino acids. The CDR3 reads CASSSQVTDTQYF. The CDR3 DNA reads TGTGCCAGTAGTAGCCAAGTCACAGATACGCAATATTTT.

As DNA, the CDR3 is TGTGCCATCAGTGAGGGGGGACAGGGAGATGAAAAACTGTTTTTT. Its protein is CAISEGGQGDEKLFF. The V call is TRBV10-3, the J call TRBJ1-4; TRBD1 matches at 9 bases. Germline loops: CDR1 ENHRY, CDR2 SYGVKD. The CDR3 consists of 15 residues. The trim removed 2 bases at V and 6 bases at J, leaving 4 bases unmatched.

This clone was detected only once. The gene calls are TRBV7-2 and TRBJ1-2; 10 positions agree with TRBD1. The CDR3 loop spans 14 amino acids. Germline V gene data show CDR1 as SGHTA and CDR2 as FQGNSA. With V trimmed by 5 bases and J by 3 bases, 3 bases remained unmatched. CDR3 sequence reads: CASSGGQGDYGYTF. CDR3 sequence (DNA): TGTGCCAGCAGCGGAGGACAGGGGGACTATGGCTACACCTTC.

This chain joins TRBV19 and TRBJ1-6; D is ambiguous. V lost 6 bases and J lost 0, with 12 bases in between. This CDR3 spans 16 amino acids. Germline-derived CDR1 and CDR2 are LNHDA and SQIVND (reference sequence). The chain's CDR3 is CASRERKSSYNSPLHF. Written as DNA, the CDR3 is TGTGCCAGTAGAGAGAGGAAGAGCTCCTATAATTCACCCCTCCACTTT. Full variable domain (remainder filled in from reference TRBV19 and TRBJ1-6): DGGITQSPKYLFRKEGQNVTLSCEQNLNHDAMYWYRQDPGQGLRLIYYSQIVNDFQKGDIAEGYSVSREKKESFPLTVTSAQKNPTAFYLCASRERKSSYNSPLHFGNGTRLTVT.

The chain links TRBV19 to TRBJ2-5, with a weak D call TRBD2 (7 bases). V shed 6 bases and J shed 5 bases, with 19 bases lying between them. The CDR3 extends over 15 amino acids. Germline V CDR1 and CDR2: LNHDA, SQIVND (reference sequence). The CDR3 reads CASSPFGGGPETQYF. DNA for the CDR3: TGTGCCAGTAGCCCCTTTGGGGGGGGCCCGGAGACCCAGTACTTC.

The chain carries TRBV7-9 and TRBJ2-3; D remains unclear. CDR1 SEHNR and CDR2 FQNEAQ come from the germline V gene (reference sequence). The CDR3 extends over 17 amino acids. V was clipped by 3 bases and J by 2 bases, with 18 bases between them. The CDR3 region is CASSFSPATKFTDTQYF. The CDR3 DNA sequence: TGTGCCAGCAGCTTCTCCCCCGCGACAAAATTCACAGATACGCAGTATTTT. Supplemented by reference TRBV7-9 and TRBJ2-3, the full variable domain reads DTGVSQNPRHKITKRGQNVTFRCDPISEHNRLYWYRQTLGQGPEFLTYFQNEAQLEKSRLLSDRFSAERPKGSFSTLEIQRTEQGDSAMYLCASSFSPATKFTDTQYFGPGTRLTVL.

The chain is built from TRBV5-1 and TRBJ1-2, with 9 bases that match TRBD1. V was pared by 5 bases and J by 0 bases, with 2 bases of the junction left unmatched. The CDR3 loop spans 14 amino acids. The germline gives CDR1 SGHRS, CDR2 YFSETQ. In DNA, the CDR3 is TGCGCCAGCAGTCGACAGGGGGCTAACTATGGCTACACCTTC. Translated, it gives CASSRQGANYGYTF. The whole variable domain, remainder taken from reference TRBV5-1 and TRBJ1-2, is KAGVTQTPRYLIKTRGQQVTLSCSPISGHRSVSWYQQTPGQGLQFLFEYFSETQRNKGNFPGRFSGRQFSNSRSEMNVSTLELGDSALYLCASSRQGANYGYTFGSGTRLTVV.

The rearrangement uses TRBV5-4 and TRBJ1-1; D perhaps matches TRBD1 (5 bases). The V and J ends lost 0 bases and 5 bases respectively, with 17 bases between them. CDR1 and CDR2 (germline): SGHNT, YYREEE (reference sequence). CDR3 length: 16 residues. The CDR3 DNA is TGTGCCAGCAGCTTGGAGAGTGGGGCGCCTTGGACTGAAGCTTTCTTT. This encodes CASSLESGAPWTEAFF. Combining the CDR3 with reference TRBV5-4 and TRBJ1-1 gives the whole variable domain ETGVTQSPTHLIKTRGQQVTLRCSSQSGHNTVSWYQQALGQGPQFIFQYYREEENGRGNFPPRFSGLQFPNYSSELNVNALELDDSALYLCASSLESGAPWTEAFFGQGTRLTVV.

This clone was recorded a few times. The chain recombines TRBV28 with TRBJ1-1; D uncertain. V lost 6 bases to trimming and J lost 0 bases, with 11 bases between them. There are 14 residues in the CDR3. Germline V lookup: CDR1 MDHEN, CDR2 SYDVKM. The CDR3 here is CASRVRRLNTEAFF. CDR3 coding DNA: TGTGCCAGCAGGGTAAGGCGGCTGAACACTGAAGCTTTCTTT.

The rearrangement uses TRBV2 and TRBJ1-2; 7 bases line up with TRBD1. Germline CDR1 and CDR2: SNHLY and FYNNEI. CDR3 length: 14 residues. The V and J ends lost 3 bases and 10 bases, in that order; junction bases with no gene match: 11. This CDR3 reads CASSDGGTVLAYTF. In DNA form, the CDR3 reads TGTGCCAGCAGTGATGGCGGGACAGTTTTAGCCTACACCTTC.

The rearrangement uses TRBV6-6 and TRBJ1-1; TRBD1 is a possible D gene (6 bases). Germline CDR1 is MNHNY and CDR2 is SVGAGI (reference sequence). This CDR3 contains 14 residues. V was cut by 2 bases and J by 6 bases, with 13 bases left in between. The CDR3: CASSYDGRGPEAFF. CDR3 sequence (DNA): TGTGCCAGCAGTTACGATGGCAGGGGTCCTGAAGCTTTCTTT.

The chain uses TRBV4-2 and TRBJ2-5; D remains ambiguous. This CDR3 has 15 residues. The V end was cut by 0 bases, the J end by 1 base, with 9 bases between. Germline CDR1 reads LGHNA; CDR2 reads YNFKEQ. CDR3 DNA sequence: TGTGCCAGCAGCCAAGATCGATTAGTCCAAGAGACCCAGTACTTC. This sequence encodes CASSQDRLVQETQYF.